The rows below give T cell receptor beta chains drawn from one sample of a study of CD8 T cells in ankylosing spondylitis. TCRdb passed the 5' RACE reads through MiXCR, listing each CDR3 protein once. In the table there are roughly 130,000 distinct CDR3 sequences, more than 6.5% of which are singletons. Sequenced: blood, either unsorted or a sorted T cell fraction (not recorded which). The receptor source for this set is a male donor with ankylosing spondylitis or in good health (not recorded which). CDR3s leave out the opening cysteine and the closing phenylalanine or tryptophan. Clone size is stated in some rows and not others, as once, few, many or a class when expanded.

size | V | CDR3
many | TRBV5-5 | ASSWTGAEYGEQY
many | TRBV5-6 | ASSFGQGNTEAF
NA | TRBV20-1 | SAEGDSTEAF
many | TRBV20-1 | SARDLGSYEQY
many | TRBV16 | ASSQWIQGGYYEQY
many | TRBV29-1 | SGGGRYTGELF
NA | TRBV20-1 | SANHAGAQYEQY
NA | TRBV6-1 | ASRMPGSSGNTIY
many | TRBV30 | AWSTENIQY
many | TRBV3-1 | ASSQDGRSYNEQF
many | TRBV7-3 | ASSPGVGFAGNTIY
many | TRBV14 | ASSQGRFEQF
many | TRBV3-1 | ASSPALAGYTGELF
many | TRBV9 | ASSPPLAGAVDTQY
NA | TRBV5-1 | ASSLASGTGSYEQY
many | TRBV5-1 | ATKRARETAAF
many | TRBV20-1 | SAENGGEQY
many | TRBV5-1 | ASSPTGNNEQF
many | TRBV11-2 | ASSPARSGANVLT
many | TRBV5-1 | ASSLSQPSDTQY
NA | TRBV27 | ASSLGGAEQY
many | TRBV5-6 | ASSLRAALSSGNTIY
many | TRBV29-1 | SVVGSGETQY
many | TRBV11-1 | ASFGGAQGNRDYGYT
many | TRBV5-1 | ASSPDSASGVADTQY
many | TRBV18 | ASSPDRVYEQY